This T cell receptor (beta chain) comes out of a study of T-cell memory formation after mild COVID-19. Study information: Most TCR clusters belonged to a single donor. Findings and caveats of the study: Certain responding clones were present in pre-infection memory, suggesting participation of cross-reactive memory.

Turning to this clonotype: The antigen remains undetermined.

V was clipped by 3 bases and J by 4 bases, with 13 bases between them. Germline CDR1 is SGDLS and CDR2 is YYNGEE. CDR3 length: 14 residues. TCR alpha and TCR beta cDNA libraries with sample barcodes and UMIs came from 5'RACE using constant-segment primers. One entry per CDR3 protein, called by TCRdb with MiXCR from the 5' RACE reads. The sample carries about 310,000 distinct CDR3 sequences, roughly a fifth recorded once. The sequenced sample was PBMCs or a T cell subset sorted from them (not recorded which). The sequence derives from a man between 18 and 35 years old who had mild COVID-19 (a few samples of this study predate the infection). Cell type and time point are not known. The chain employs TRBV9 and TRBJ2-5, with D possibly being TRBD2 (6 bases). This CDR3 reads CASSGSTSGETQYF. The CDR3 DNA sequence: TGTGCCAGCAGCGGGTCGACTAGTGGAGAGACCCAGTACTTC.